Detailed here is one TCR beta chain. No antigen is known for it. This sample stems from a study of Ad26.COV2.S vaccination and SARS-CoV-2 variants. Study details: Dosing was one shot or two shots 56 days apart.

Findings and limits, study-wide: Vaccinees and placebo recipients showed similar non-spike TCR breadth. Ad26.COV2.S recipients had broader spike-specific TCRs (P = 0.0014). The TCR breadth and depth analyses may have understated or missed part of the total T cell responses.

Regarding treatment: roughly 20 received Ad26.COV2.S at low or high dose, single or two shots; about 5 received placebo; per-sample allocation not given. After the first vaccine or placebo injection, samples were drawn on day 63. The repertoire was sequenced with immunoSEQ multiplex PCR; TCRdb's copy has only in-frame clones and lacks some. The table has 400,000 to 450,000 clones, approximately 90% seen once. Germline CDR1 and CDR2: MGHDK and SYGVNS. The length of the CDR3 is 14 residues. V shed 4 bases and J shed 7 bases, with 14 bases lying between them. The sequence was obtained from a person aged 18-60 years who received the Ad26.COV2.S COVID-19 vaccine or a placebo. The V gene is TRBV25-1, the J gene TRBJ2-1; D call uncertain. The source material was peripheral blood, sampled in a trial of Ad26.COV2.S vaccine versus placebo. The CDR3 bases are TGTGCCAGCAGTGGGGCAGCCCTTAGAAATGAGCAGTTCTTC. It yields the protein CASSGAALRNEQFF. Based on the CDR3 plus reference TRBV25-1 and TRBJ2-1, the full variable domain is EADIYQTPRYLVIGTGKKITLECSQTMGHDKMYWYQQDPGMELHLIHYSYGVNSTEKGDLSSESTVSRIRTEHFPLTLESARPSHTSQYLCASSGAALRNEQFFGPGTRLTVL.